This entry concerns a single T cell receptor beta chain. Its target is unknown. V shed 4 bases and J shed 4 bases, with 10 bases lying between them. Germline CDR1 and CDR2: SNHLY and FYNNEI. The CDR3 is made up of 13 amino acids. TCRdb keeps only in-frame clones here, not all; method: immunoSEQ multiplex PCR. The table includes around 85,000 clones, approximately 86% detected once. The data belong to a study of T cell responses to AZD1222 COVID-19 vaccine. For the study at large: Second-dose recipients at about 4 or about 12 weeks were treated as one pooled group. Study observations and caveats: Recipients of two AZD1222 doses showed rising Spike-specific TCR breadth and depth. After the peak T cell response, and only then, were repertoires sampled.

Sequenced material: peripheral blood, taken on day 0 of AZD1222 vaccination. The rearrangement uses TRBV2 and TRBJ1-2; D possibly corresponds to TRBD1 (6 bases). The receptor was isolated from an adult in good health. The CDR3 region is CASSVDSVYGYTF. CDR3 in DNA: TGTGCCAGCAGTGTGGACAGTGTCTATGGCTACACCTTC.